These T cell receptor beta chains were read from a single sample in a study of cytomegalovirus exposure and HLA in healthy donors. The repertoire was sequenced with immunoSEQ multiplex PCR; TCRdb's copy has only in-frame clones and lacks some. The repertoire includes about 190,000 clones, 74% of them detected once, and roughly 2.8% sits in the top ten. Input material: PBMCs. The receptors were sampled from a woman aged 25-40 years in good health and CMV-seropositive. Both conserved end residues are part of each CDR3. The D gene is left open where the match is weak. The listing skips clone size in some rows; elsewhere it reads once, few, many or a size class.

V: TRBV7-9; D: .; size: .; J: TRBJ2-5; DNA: TGTGCCAGCAGCTTCCCTAGGGGACTCCAAGAGACCCAGTACTTC; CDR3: CASSFPRGLQETQYF
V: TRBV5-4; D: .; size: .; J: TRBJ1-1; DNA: TGTGCCAGCAGCTTGGAGAGGAGGAACACTGAAGCTTTCTTT; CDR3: CASSLERRNTEAFF
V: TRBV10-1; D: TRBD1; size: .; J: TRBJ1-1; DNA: TGCGCCAGTCAGACAGGGTACGGTGAAGCTTTCTTT; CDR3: CASQTGYGEAFF
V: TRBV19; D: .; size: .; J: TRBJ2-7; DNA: TGTGCCAGTAGTACGACTACTAGCACCTCCTACGAGCAGTACTTC; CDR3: CASSTTTSTSYEQYF
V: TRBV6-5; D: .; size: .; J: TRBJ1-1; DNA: TGTGCCAGCAGCAGGGAAACGACTGAAGCTTTCTTT; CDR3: CASSRETTEAFF
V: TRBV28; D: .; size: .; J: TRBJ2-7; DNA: TGTGCCAGCAGTCGCGGGACGTGGGCCTACGAGCAGTACTTC; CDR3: CASSRGTWAYEQYF
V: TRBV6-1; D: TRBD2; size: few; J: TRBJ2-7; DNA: TGTGCCAGCAGTGAAGGGACTAGCGGGAGCTACGAGCAGTACTTC; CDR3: CASSEGTSGSYEQYF
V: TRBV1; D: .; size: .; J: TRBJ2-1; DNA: TGCACCAGCAGCCGAAATAAGCTAGTCAACAATGAGCAGTTCTTC; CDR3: CTSSRNKLVNNEQFF
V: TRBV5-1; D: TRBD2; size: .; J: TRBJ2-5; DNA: TGCGCCAGCAGCTGGGGACTAGCGGGAGGTACCCAAGAGACCCAGTACTTC; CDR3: CASSWGLAGGTQETQYF
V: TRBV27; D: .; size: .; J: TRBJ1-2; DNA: TGTGCCAGCAGTTCTTACGACAGGACACGGGGCTACACCTTC; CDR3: CASSSYDRTRGYTF
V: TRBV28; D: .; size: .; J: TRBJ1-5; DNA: TGTGCCAGCAGACCACTTCGGGTGCAACGGAGCAATCAGCCCCAGCATTTT; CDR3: CASRPLRVQRSNQPQHF
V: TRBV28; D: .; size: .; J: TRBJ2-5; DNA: TGTGCCAGCAGTACCATAACAGGGCGAGAGACCCAGTACTTC; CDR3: CASSTITGRETQYF
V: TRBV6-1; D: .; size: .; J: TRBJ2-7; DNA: TGTGCCAGCAGCTCAGCGGATACCTACGAGCAGTACTTC; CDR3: CASSSADTYEQYF
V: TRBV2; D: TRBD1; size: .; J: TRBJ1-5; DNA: TGTGCCAGCAGTTCAACAGGGGGTTATCAGCCCCAGCATTTT; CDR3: CASSSTGGYQPQHF
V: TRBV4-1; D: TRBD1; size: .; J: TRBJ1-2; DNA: TGCGCCAGCAGCCAAGGACAGGGCCGGGGCTACACCTTC; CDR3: CASSQGQGRGYTF
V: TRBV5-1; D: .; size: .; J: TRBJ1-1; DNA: TGCGCCAGCAGCGAAGACTCAACAGGTGAAGCTTTCTTT; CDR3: CASSEDSTGEAFF
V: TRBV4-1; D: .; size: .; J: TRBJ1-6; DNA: TGCGCCAGCAGCTTCCGGGACTCAGACAATTCACCCCTCCACTTT; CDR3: CASSFRDSDNSPLHF
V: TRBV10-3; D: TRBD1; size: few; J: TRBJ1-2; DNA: TGTGCCATCAGTGAGGGACAGGGCCTTAACTATGGCTACACCTTC; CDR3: CAISEGQGLNYGYTF
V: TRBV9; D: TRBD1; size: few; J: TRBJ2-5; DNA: TGTGCCAGCAGCGCCCGACAGGGGTTGGAGACCCAGTACTTC; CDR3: CASSARQGLETQYF
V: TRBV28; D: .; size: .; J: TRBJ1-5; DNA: TGTGCCTCGAGGCGCGGCGGGGGCAATCAGCCCCAGCATTTT; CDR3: CASRRGGGNQPQHF
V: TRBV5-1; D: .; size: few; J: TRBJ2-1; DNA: TGCGCCAGCAGCTTGGAGGGTGGGGGCCTCTACAATGAGCAGTTCTTC; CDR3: CASSLEGGGLYNEQFF
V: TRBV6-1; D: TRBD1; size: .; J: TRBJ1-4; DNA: TGTGCCACTGCCGGGACAGCTAATGAAAAACTGTTTTTT; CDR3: CATAGTANEKLFF
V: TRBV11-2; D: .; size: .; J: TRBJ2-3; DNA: TGTGCCAGCAGCTCCGGCACAGATACGCAGTATTTT; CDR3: CASSSGTDTQYF
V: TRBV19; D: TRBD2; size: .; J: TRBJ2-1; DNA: TGTGCCAGTAAGGAACTAGCGGCGTACAATGAGCAGTTCTTC; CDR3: CASKELAAYNEQFF
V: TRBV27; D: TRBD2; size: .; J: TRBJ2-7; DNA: TGTGCCAGCAGCGGATTAGGACTAGCGGGAGCGGCGTACTTC; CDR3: CASSGLGLAGAAYF
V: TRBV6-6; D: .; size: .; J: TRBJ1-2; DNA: TGTGCCAGTAGGGACTACTATGGCTACACCTTC; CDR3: CASRDYYGYTF
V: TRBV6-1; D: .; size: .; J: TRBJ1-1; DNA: TGTGCCAGCAGTGAAGGAAAGCACACTGAAGCTTTCTTT; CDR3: CASSEGKHTEAFF
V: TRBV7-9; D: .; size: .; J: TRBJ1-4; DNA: TGTGCCAGCAGGACAAGTACCTGGACAGAGGGGGAAAAACTGTTTTTT; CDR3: CASRTSTWTEGEKLFF
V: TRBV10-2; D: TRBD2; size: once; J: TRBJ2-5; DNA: TGCGCCAGCAGTGGGAGCGGGATAGGTACCGCCCAGTACTTC; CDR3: CASSGSGIGTAQYF
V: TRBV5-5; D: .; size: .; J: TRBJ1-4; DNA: TGTGCCAGCAGCTTTCGATTTCATGAGGCCGAAAAACTGTTTTTT; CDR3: CASSFRFHEAEKLFF
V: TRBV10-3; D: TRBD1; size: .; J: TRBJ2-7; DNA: TGTGCCATCAGTGAAAACCGGGACAGCGACGAGCAGTACTTC; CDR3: CAISENRDSDEQYF
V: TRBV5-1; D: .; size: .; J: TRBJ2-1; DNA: TGCGCCAGCAGCTTGGCGGCAGGGAACTACAATGAGCAGTTCTTC; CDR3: CASSLAAGNYNEQFF
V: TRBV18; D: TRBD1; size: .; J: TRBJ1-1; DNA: TGTGCCAGCTCACCACAGGGACAGGCGAACACTGAAGCTTTCTTT; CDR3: CASSPQGQANTEAFF
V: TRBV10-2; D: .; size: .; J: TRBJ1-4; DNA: TGCGCCAGCAAAACAGGGCTTAGTGAAAAACTGTTTTTT; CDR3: CASKTGLSEKLFF
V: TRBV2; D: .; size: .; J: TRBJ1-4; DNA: TGTGCCAGCAGTGCTACGATACCAACTAATGAAAAACTGTTTTTT; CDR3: CASSATIPTNEKLFF
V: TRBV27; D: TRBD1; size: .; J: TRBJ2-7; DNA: TGTGCCAGCAGTTACGGACAGGGGGGGTACGAGCAGTACTTC; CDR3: CASSYGQGGYEQYF
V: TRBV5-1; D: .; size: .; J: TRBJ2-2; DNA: TGCGCCAGCTCAGAGGGCCCCGGGGAGCTGTTTTTT; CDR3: CASSEGPGELFF
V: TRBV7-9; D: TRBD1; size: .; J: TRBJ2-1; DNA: TGTGCCAGCAGCCCCACAGGGGGCTATTTAAATGAGCAGTTCTTC; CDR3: CASSPTGGYLNEQFF
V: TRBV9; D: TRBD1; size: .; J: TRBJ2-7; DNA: TGTGCCAGCAGCGGCGACAGGGGATGGGTGCAGTACTTC; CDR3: CASSGDRGWVQYF
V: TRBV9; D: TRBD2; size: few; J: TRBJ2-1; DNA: TGTGCCAGCAGCCCCCGACTAGCGTCAAAGGACTACAATGAGCAGTTCTTC; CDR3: CASSPRLASKDYNEQFF
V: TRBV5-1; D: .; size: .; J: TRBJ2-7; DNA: TGCGCCAGCAGCTTTGTCGACTCACACGACGAGCAGTACTTC; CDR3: CASSFVDSHDEQYF
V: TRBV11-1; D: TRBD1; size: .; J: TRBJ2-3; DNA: TGTGCCAGCAGTTGGACAGGGAGTAGCACAGATACGCAGTATTTT; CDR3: CASSWTGSSTDTQYF
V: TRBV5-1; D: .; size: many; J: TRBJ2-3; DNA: TGCGCCAGCAGCTTGAGATACTTAAGAGTCGACACAGATACGCAGTATTTT; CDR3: CASSLRYLRVDTDTQYF
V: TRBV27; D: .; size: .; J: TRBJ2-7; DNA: TGTGCCAGCAGTGCCCTGACAGCTACCCGCACAGGCGAGCAGTACTTC; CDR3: CASSALTATRTGEQYF
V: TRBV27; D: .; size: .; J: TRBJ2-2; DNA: TGTGCCAGCAGTTTAAGGAGCGATCCTCGGACCGGGGAGCTGTTTTTT; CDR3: CASSLRSDPRTGELFF
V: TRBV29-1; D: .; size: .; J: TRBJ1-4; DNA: TGCAGCGCCCGCGCCGGGGGGTCCCAGGCAACTAATGAAAAACTGTTTTTT; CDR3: CSARAGGSQATNEKLFF
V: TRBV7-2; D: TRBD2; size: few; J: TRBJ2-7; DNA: TGTGCCAGCAGCTTTGACGGGAGGTACGAGCAGTACTTC; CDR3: CASSFDGRYEQYF
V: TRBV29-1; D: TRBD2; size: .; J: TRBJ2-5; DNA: TGCAGCGTTGATTGGGGGGGTCGGGAGACCCAGTACTTC; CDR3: CSVDWGGRETQYF
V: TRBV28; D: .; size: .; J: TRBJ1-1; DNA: TGTGCCAGCAGTTTATTACAGAGTGAAGCTTTCTTT; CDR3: CASSLLQSEAFF
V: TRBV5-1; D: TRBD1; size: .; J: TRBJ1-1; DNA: TGCGCCAGCAGCTTGCAGGGGGCCCCGAACACTGAAGCTTTCTTT; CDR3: CASSLQGAPNTEAFF
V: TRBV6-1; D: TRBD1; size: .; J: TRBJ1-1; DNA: TGTGCCAGCAGTCCAACAGGGGGCGGGGATGAAGCTTTCTTT; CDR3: CASSPTGGGDEAFF
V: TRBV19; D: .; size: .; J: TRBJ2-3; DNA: TGTGCCAGTAGTAGTCAGGGTTTAACTGATACGCAGTATTTT; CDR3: CASSSQGLTDTQYF
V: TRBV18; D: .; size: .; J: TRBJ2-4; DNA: TGTGCCAGCTCACCAAACGGACAGAGGACGGGCATTCAGTACTTC; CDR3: CASSPNGQRTGIQYF
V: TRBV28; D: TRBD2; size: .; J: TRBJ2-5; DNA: TGTGCCAGCAGGACGGGGGGACCCCCAGAGACCCAGTACTTC; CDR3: CASRTGGPPETQYF
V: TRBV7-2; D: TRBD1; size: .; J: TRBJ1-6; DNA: TGTGCCAGCAGCCGCAGGGGGACAGGGGAGTTGGCAGATTCACCCCTCCACTTT; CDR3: CASSRRGTGELADSPLHF
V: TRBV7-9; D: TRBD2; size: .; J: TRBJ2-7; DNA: TGTTCCAGCAGCTTATCCGGGGAGGGGAGACTAGCGGGAAACGAGCAGTACTTC; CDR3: CSSSLSGEGRLAGNEQYF
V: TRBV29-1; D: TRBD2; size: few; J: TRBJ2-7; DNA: TGCAGCGTTGTATATTGGGGTAGCGGGAGAGGATACGAGCAGTACTTC; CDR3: CSVVYWGSGRGYEQYF